This T cell receptor (beta chain) was sequenced for a study of T cells in women clearing cervical HPV infection (dated by TCRdb to 2016 to 2018). With respect to the entire study: The cases were 25 women with histologically confirmed HPV16-related CIN3 or worse, and 2 of those women had invasive cancers. The parent cohort enrolled over 8,500 women aged 18 or older in Guanacaste, Costa Rica, in about 1992 to 1995 and followed the women for 6 to 7 years. This exploratory proof-of-principle case-control study, nested within the Guanacaste HPV Natural History Study in Costa Rica, compared TCR repertoires among women with different cervical HPV16 outcomes. The approximately 26 controls were women who cleared a single incident HPV16 infection within 12 months without developing precancer or cancer. For cases, the median interval between lesion detection and blood sampling was roughly 140 days, with an interquartile range of roughly 80 to 200 days. Cases and controls were matched on age within five years and on year of sample collection. Cases had a median age of about 35 years and controls had a median age of around 40, with no significant differences in baseline characteristics. Quality controls consisted of five blinded duplicates per group, for a total of about 60 samples made up of 50 participants and ten or so replicates. Case blood was taken at the visit when the lesion was first identified, whereas control blood was taken when infection was no longer detected. Since HLA typing was available for only a few women, HLA type could not be ruled out as a confounder.

Every participant had a single incident cervical HPV16 infection, and women with prevalent HPV16 infections were excluded. Cervical HPV DNA was detected by MY09/MY11 PCR, and genotyping was performed by dot-blot hybridization. Approximately 15 mL of heparinized blood were centrifuged, and the buffy coat was aliquoted, frozen at -30°C, then stored at -80°C. QIAGEN kits were used to extract genomic DNA from buffy coat specimens. With respect to this clone: No antigen is known for it.

TCR beta CDR3 regions were amplified by multiplex PCR from an average of about 1,300 ng genomic DNA per sample using the immunoSEQ assay. To correct primer bias, the assay used a complete synthetic TCR repertoire to set an amplification baseline. Amplicons were sequenced on the Illumina platform. The original methods were these. Error correction of the sequences involved clustering with frequency ratios plus a modified nearest-neighbor algorithm, after which the sequences were analyzed in the immunoSEQ Analyzer using IMGT gene definitions. At each rarefaction depth, TCR richness and evenness were averaged over 20 rarefaction repeats, and samples with fewer sequences than the depth were excluded. Wilcoxon rank sum tests with FDR correction were used to compare V, D and J gene relative abundances between the groups. Blinded duplicates gave an intraclass correlation of roughly 95% for TCR richness and an average of about 76% across 66 gene segments. Entries here come from immuneACCESS through TCRdb and include only in-frame sequences with V and J called. Some clones fail to appear in such tables; in the studies checked, an unresolved V gene covers under half of the shortfall, and the cause of the remainder is unknown. The DNA gave D and trimming, while V, J and clone size come from that table. The table for this sample lists roughly 34,000 clones. The biggest ten clones account for 7% to 7.5% of the sample.

The study at large found these results: The cross-sectional design could not show whether associations preceded infection or resulted from it; effector/memory subsets and HPV-specific T cells were not isolated. Because the number of T cells in each sample was unknown, differences in richness could reflect differing T-cell content rather than repertoire biology. By combining richness with V gene abundances, random forest classifiers separated cases from controls with an estimated AUC of roughly 0.8. CIN3+ cases had significantly higher TCR repertoire richness than controls across sequencing depths, but evenness did not differ between the groups.

Sample: blood buffy coat. The TCR sequence derives from a woman aged 18 to 75 with a cervical HPV16 infection that either progressed to CIN3+ or cleared (not recorded which).

The sequenced part of the CDR3 DNA is TGTGCCAGTAGTATTAGGGGGTACACAAAATCCGACCTAAATCAGCCC. The encoded protein is CASSIRGYTKSDLNQP. The whole CDR3 sequence reads CASSIRGYTKSDLNQPQHF. The V and J genes are TRBV19 and TRBJ1-5; TRBD1 is a possible D gene, resting on 6 matching bases. The read terminates 3 residues before the CDR3 end, so the remaining end is supplied by the germline J gene. CDR1 and CDR2 (LNHDA, SQIVND) derive from the germline V gene (reference sequence). The CDR3 contains 19 residues, cysteine and phenylalanine counted. The CDR3 was read in part: 48 bases, with the frame set at base 1. At the junction V is shortened by 3 bases and J by 4 bases, with 25 bases in between.